This paragraph reports one T cell receptor beta chain. No antigen is known for it. With a J-beta primer mix and a sample-barcoded 5' primer, a second PCR ran about 7 to 12 cycles. A 12-random-nucleotide template-switch adaptor tagged each cDNA molecule. TCRdb reprocessed the 5' RACE reads via MiXCR and lists one record per CDR3 protein. The sample lists 550,000 to 750,000 distinct CDR3 sequences, under 25% occurring once. The sample belongs to a study of blood T cells in healthy people across ages. Findings of the study overall: Getting older went along with TCR beta diversity per million T cells dropping roughly linearly.

V was trimmed by 6 bases and J by 0 bases, leaving 24 bases between them. The CDR3 extends over 19 amino acids. Germline CDR1 MRHNA, CDR2 SNTAGT. The TCR sequence derives from a man aged 65 to 85 in good health. The V call is TRBV6-4, the J call TRBJ2-4, with D perhaps matching TRBD1 (6 bases). The sample consisted of blood. The CDR3 loop is CASRDTGHQNQIAKNIQYF. DNA for the CDR3: TGTGCCAGCAGAGATACGGGACACCAAAACCAAATAGCCAAAAACATTCAGTACTTC.